The 25 T cell receptor beta chains presented below share a single source sample, sequenced in a study of blood T cell repertoires in COVID-19. Using immunoSEQ multiplex PCR, the repertoire was profiled, and TCRdb retains in-frame clones only, with some absent. Counted here are some 210,000 clones, about four fifths occurring once; the ten biggest clones make up more than 4.5%. Sequencing input: peripheral blood. The receptors derive from a woman aged 70-85 years with active or convalescent COVID-19.

The CDR3 region has the DNA TGTGCCAGCAGGTCGGGGGATAGTGGCTATGGCTACACCTTC. Its translation: CASRSGDSGYGYTF. The rearrangement links TRBV2 to TRBJ1-2, with a weak D call TRBD1 (5 bases). The V gene lost 6 bases and the J gene lost 4 bases, with 15 bases spanning the gap. This CDR3 spans 14 amino acids. Germline V gene lookup returns CDR1 SNHLY and CDR2 FYNNEI.

This rearrangement joins TRBV18 to TRBJ1-5; D is perhaps TRBD1 (6 bases). The germline V gene has CDR1 KGHSH and CDR2 LQKENI. This CDR3 is built from 14 residues. Trimming took 6 bases from V and 4 from J, leaving 13 bases between them. The chain's CDR3 is CASSAEDRNQPQHF. The CDR3 nucleotides are TGTGCCAGCTCCGCGGAGGACAGAAATCAGCCCCAGCATTTT.

The J gene is TRBJ2-7, the V gene TRBV18; TRBD1 matches 7 bases. V gave up 6 bases and J gave up 1 base; unmatched junction bases: 6. CDR1 is KGHSH and CDR2 is LQKENI in the germline V gene. The CDR3 totals 14 residues. CDR3 sequence reads: CASSPRTGSYEQYF. The CDR3 nucleotides read TGTGCCAGCTCGCCCCGGACAGGTTCCTACGAGCAGTACTTC.

In regard to this clone: The junction departs from germline at one end; a sequencing error may be responsible. The chain links TRBV19 to TRBJ2-3, with a tentative D call TRBD1 (6 bases). CDR3 length: 14 residues. Germline V gene sequence: CDR1 LNHDA, CDR2 SQIVND (reference sequence). The CDR3 region has the DNA TGTGCCAGTAGTACCAGGACAGTCACAGGTACGCAGTATTTT. This codes for CASSTRTVTGTQYF.

V and J are TRBV28 and TRBJ2-4; 7 positions match TRBD2. CDR1 and CDR2 from the germline V gene are MDHEN and SYDVKM. CDR3 length: 16 residues. V gave up 3 bases and J gave up 4 bases; unmatched junction bases: 9. The CDR3, as DNA: TGTGCCAGCAGTTTGGGCGGGAGCCTGTTAAAAAACATTCAGTACTTC. This encodes CASSLGGSLLKNIQYF.

The chain employs TRBV28 and TRBJ2-7, with a tentative D call TRBD1 (5 bases). Germline V lookup: CDR1 MDHEN, CDR2 SYDVKM. The CDR3 is made up of 18 amino acids. Trimming removed 5 bases at V and 0 bases at J, with 23 bases between. CDR3 nucleotide sequence: TGTGCCAGCAGTCTCCCATACCCTAGACAGCCGTTCTCCTACGAGCAGTACTTC. This encodes CASSLPYPRQPFSYEQYF.

This clone showed up just a few times. The chain links TRBV6-1 to TRBJ2-1; 11 nucleotides match TRBD1. The V gene end was trimmed by 1 base and the J gene end by 12 bases; junction bases not matched to a gene: 14. Germline V CDR1 and CDR2: MNHNS, SASEGT. The CDR3 consists of 17 residues. CDR3 coding DNA: TGTGCCAGCAGTGAAGTGTGGGAGGTGGGGACAGGGGGGAGGCAGTTCTTC. Protein sequence: CASSEVWEVGTGGRQFF.

The chain's CDR3 is CASGLGGARGYTF. DNA of the CDR3: TGTGCCAGCGGATTGGGGGGGGCGCGCGGCTACACCTTC. The chain joins TRBV6-5 to TRBJ1-2; weak D call: TRBD1 (6 bases). CDR1 is MNHEY, CDR2 SVGAGI, per germline. Trimming removed 8 bases at V and 8 bases at J, with 18 bases between. The CDR3 totals 13 residues.

V usage is TRBV6-1 and J usage is TRBJ2-7; 7 nucleotides agree with TRBD1. The V gene's germline CDR1 is MNHNS and CDR2 SASEGT. With 3 bases clipped from V and 4 bases from J, the junction kept 9 bases outside the gene matches. The CDR3 is 15 residues long. CDR3 protein: CASSDPKGARYEQYF. CDR3 nucleotide sequence: TGTGCCAGCAGTGACCCCAAGGGGGCGAGGTACGAGCAGTACTTC.

The V call is TRBV5-1, the J call TRBJ1-1, with 7 bases matching TRBD1. V lost 4 bases to trimming and J lost 3 bases; unmatched junction nucleotides: 9. Per the germline V gene, CDR1 is SGHRS and CDR2 is YFSETQ. This CDR3 comprises 15 residues. The CDR3 loop is CASSGEGAGDTEAFF. DNA for the CDR3: TGCGCCAGCAGCGGAGAGGGGGCCGGGGACACTGAAGCTTTCTTT.

The chain employs TRBV4-1 and TRBJ2-7; 8 bases line up with TRBD1. V lost 1 base and J lost 6; bases outside the gene matches: 14. CDR3 length equals 17 residues. Looked up from germline, CDR1 is MGHRA and CDR2 is YSYEKL. CDR3 bases: TGCGCCAGCAGCCAAGGGGGTCCCCGGGACAGGTCCATCGAGCAGTACTTC. Translated: CASSQGGPRDRSIEQYF.

The chain uses TRBV7-9 and TRBJ1-2; TRBD1 matches at 9 bases. CDR3 length: 15 residues. The V and J ends lost 2 bases and 4 bases, in that order; junction bases with no gene match: 5. Germline CDR1 and CDR2: SEHNR and FQNEAQ (reference sequence). The CDR3 sequence is CASSLIGTGIYGYTF. DNA for the CDR3: TGTGCCAGCAGCTTAATCGGGACAGGGATCTATGGCTACACCTTC.

The chain couples TRBV27 to TRBJ1-2; D gene uncertain. V was pared by 6 bases and J by 2 bases, with 10 bases between. This CDR3 region has 13 residues. CDR1 is MNHEY and CDR2 is SMNVEV in the germline V gene (reference sequence). The CDR3 sequence is CASSRRVNYGYTF. CDR3 DNA: TGTGCCAGCAGCCGGAGGGTCAACTATGGCTACACCTTC.

This chain joins TRBV6-5 and TRBJ1-4, with D possibly being TRBD1 (6 bases). The CDR3 sequence is 13 residues long. Germline-derived CDR1 and CDR2 are MNHEY and SVGAGI. V was trimmed by 9 bases and J by 8 bases, leaving 16 bases between them. The chain's CDR3 is CASRTVKGEKLFF. CDR3 DNA sequence: TGTGCCAGTCGGACAGTTAAGGGGGAAAAACTGTTTTTT.

The rearrangement links TRBV7-9 to TRBJ2-3; the D is unclear. Trimming left V 5 bases short and J 7 bases short, with 10 bases between. The germline V gene has CDR1 SEHNR and CDR2 FQNEAQ (reference sequence). The CDR3 has 12 amino acids. The CDR3 DNA is TGTGCCAGCAGCCCTGACTCGTATACGCAGTATTTT. Its protein product is CASSPDSYTQYF.

This chain joins TRBV19 and TRBJ1-4; 7 positions match TRBD1. The CDR3 length is 15 residues. Germline V gives CDR1 LNHDA, CDR2 SQIVND (reference sequence). Germline trimming cut 3 bases from V and 9 bases from J; bases unmatched to any gene: 10. The CDR3 coding sequence is TGTGCCAGTAGTATTTCCACAGGGGAAGTGAAAAAACTGTTTTTT. Residues: CASSISTGEVKKLFF.

CDR3 sequence: CASSPPRDRDSTTNEKLFF. CDR3 DNA sequence: TGTGCCAGCAGCCCGCCCCGGGACAGGGATTCCACAACTAATGAAAAACTGTTTTTT. This rearrangement joins TRBV11-3 to TRBJ1-4; 9 positions agree with TRBD1. The CDR3 length is 19 residues. The germline CDR1 and CDR2 sequences are SGHNT and YENEEA. Trimming cost V 5 bases and J 0 bases; bases outside gene matches: 13.

Written as DNA, the CDR3 is TGTGCCAGCAGCTTGAGTTACACAGATACGCAGTATTTT. It yields the protein CASSLSYTDTQYF. The V call is TRBV11-2, the J call TRBJ2-3, with D unclear. This CDR3 is built from 13 residues. V shed 3 bases and J shed 2 bases, with 6 bases lying between them. Germline V gene data show CDR1 as SGHAT and CDR2 as FQNNGV.

The chain has TRBV5-1 and TRBJ2-3; 9 nucleotides align to TRBD1. Germline assignment: CDR1 SGHRS and CDR2 YFSETQ. The V gene end was trimmed by 3 bases and the J gene end by 5 bases; junction bases not matched to a gene: 10. The CDR3 loop spans 16 amino acids. CDR3 amino acids: CASSYGTGTDIDTQYF. The CDR3 DNA reads TGCGCCAGCAGCTATGGGACAGGGACGGACATAGATACGCAGTATTTT.

The chain's CDR3 is CASSTQPSGYHEQFF. The CDR3 DNA reads TGTGCCAGCAGCACCCAGCCTTCAGGGTATCATGAGCAGTTCTTC. The chain has TRBV7-6 and TRBJ2-1; the D gene is possibly TRBD1 (5 bases). V was cut by 5 bases and J by 8 bases, with 19 bases left in between. Per the germline V gene, CDR1 is SGHVS and CDR2 is FNYEAQ. The CDR3 is 15 amino acids.

This chain joins TRBV10-3 and TRBJ2-1, with 13 bases matching TRBD2. The CDR3 extends over 14 amino acids. The V gene end was trimmed by 10 bases and the J gene end by 7 bases; junction bases not matched to a gene: 7. Looked up from germline, CDR1 is ENHRY and CDR2 is SYGVKD. The CDR3 protein is CATRTSGRGNEQFF. The CDR3 DNA sequence: TGTGCCACTCGGACTAGCGGGAGAGGAAATGAGCAGTTCTTC.

The gene calls are TRBV2 and TRBJ2-7; D gene uncertain. CDR3 size: 13 residues. V lost 2 bases and J lost 2, with 7 bases in between. CDR1 is SNHLY and CDR2 is FYNNEI in the germline V gene. The CDR3 DNA sequence: TGTGCCAGCAGTGAATCGCGTCCCTACGAGCAGTACTTC. Translation gives CASSESRPYEQYF.

This clone is a singleton in its sample. V and J are TRBV13 and TRBJ1-2, with D tentatively TRBD1 (5 bases). Germline V gene sequence: CDR1 PRHDT, CDR2 FYEKMQ (reference sequence). The CDR3 extends over 17 amino acids. With 5 bases removed from V and 1 base from J, the gap between germline ends came to 20 bases. DNA of the CDR3: TGTGCCAGCAGCCCTATCGGGGGTGCCCCCAATAACTATGGCTACACCTTC. This sequence encodes CASSPIGGAPNNYGYTF.

This sequence joins TRBV7-2 and TRBJ2-2, with D tentatively TRBD2 (6 bases). CDR3 length: 15 residues. Trimming left V 2 bases short and J 0 bases short, with 7 bases between. Germline-derived CDR1 and CDR2 are SGHTA and FQGNSA. As DNA, the CDR3 is TGTGCCAGCAGCTTACGGGGGTCGAACACCGGGGAGCTGTTTTTT. Translated: CASSLRGSNTGELFF.

V gene TRBV9 combines with J gene TRBJ1-3, with TRBD1 matching 7 bases. J was trimmed by 6 bases and V by 0 bases; bases with no gene match: 6. Germline CDR1 and CDR2: SGDLS and YYNGEE. The CDR3 length is 15 residues. DNA for the CDR3: TGTGCCAGCAGCGTAGAAGGGGGCGACGTAAACACCATATATTTT. Protein: CASSVEGGDVNTIYF.